The text below deals with one TCR beta chain. Germline assignment: CDR1 MNHEY and CDR2 SMNVEV (reference sequence). The germline V and J ends were trimmed by 10 bases and 7 bases, with 13 bases remaining between them. The CDR3 contains 12 residues. Authors' data handling: By means of reference gene primer amplification, nucleated cell counts were estimated. Profiling relied on immunoSEQ multiplex PCR, and the TCRdb table lists in-frame clones only, not all of them. V, J and clone size reflect that table, while D and trimming were determined from the DNA. The data contain about 100,000 clones, 70% to 90% of them singletons. This entry belongs to a study of blood T cell repertoires in COVID-19. Study background: PBMCs, B-cell-depleted T cells, or T cells were the source of the cDNA or gDNA that made up the material.

V and J are TRBV27 and TRBJ1-4; D perhaps matches TRBD1 (6 bases). The sequenced material came from peripheral blood. The TCR was taken from a human donor in a cohort sampled during active COVID-19. The chain's CDR3 is CATPGVFEKLFF. CDR3 DNA: TGTGCCACACCAGGGGTTTTTGAAAAACTGTTTTTT.